These 7 T cell receptor beta chains came from one sample sequenced in a study of CD8 T cells in Susac syndrome. Random hexamers were used to reverse transcribe an amount of about 0.5 to 1 ug RNA. TCRdb itself ran the immunoSEQ multiplex PCR reads through MiXCR, one entry per CDR3 protein. Among some 150,000 distinct CDR3 sequences listed, just under 95% were seen once. Sequencing was carried out using CD8+ T cells from PBMCs. All receptors derive from a human donor with multiple sclerosis.

This rearrangement joins TRBV13 to TRBJ2-5, with 8 bases aligning to TRBD1. The junction had 7 bases not matched to a gene; V was cut back by 5 bases and J by 2 bases. This CDR3 contains 15 residues. CDR1 and CDR2 (germline): PRHDT, FYEKMQ (reference sequence). The CDR3 loop is CASSLDRGIQETQYF. DNA of the CDR3: TGTGCCAGCAGCCTCGACAGGGGAATTCAAGAGACCCAGTACTTC.

In DNA, the CDR3 is TGTGCCAGCTCTCCGGGTTTGAAGGCATACGAGACCCAGTACTTC. Its translation: CASSPGLKAYETQYF. The J gene is TRBJ2-5, the V gene TRBV3-1; D not resolved. This CDR3 contains 15 residues. In germline, CDR1 is LGHDT, CDR2 YNNKEL (reference sequence). The ends were cut back, 8 bases at V and 5 bases at J, with 21 bases in the middle.

In DNA, the CDR3 is TGTGCCAGCAGTTTGACAGGGGAGGCCTACGAGCAGTACTTC. Translation gives CASSLTGEAYEQYF. This sequence joins TRBV27 and TRBJ2-7; 8 bases are a match to TRBD1. This CDR3 is 14 amino acids long. Per the germline V gene, CDR1 is MNHEY and CDR2 is SMNVEV (reference sequence). Trimming removed 3 bases from V and 2 bases from J; junction bases left unmatched: 3.

V and J are TRBV2 and TRBJ2-1; D gene uncertain. The germline gives CDR1 SNHLY, CDR2 FYNNEI. The CDR3 spans 13 residues. Deletions cut 3 bases from V and 3 bases from J, with 6 bases between. The CDR3 region is CASSEGRYNEQFF. The CDR3 DNA reads TGTGCCAGCAGTGAGGGTCGCTACAATGAGCAGTTCTTC.

The V and J genes are TRBV20-1 and TRBJ2-3; 7 positions agree with TRBD1. Germline V gives CDR1 DFQATT, CDR2 SNEGSKA (reference sequence). The CDR3 runs 12 residues. The V gene end was trimmed by 8 bases and the J gene end by 0 bases; junction bases not matched to a gene: 2. The CDR3 DNA is TGCAGTACCAGGGGGAGCACAGATACGCAGTATTTT. It yields the protein CSTRGSTDTQYF.

The chain has TRBV4-1 and TRBJ2-1, with D perhaps assigned TRBD1 or TRBD2 (5 bases each). Germline assignment: CDR1 MGHRA and CDR2 YSYEKL. The CDR3 length is 16 residues. The V and J ends lost 0 bases and 8 bases respectively, with 17 bases between them. The CDR3 region is CASSQEGGPGPYEQFF. The CDR3 DNA sequence: TGCGCCAGCAGCCAAGAAGGAGGCCCAGGGCCGTATGAGCAGTTCTTC.

The V and J genes are TRBV19 and TRBJ2-3, with 8 bases matching TRBD2. The germline CDR1 and CDR2 sequences are LNHDA and SQIVND (reference sequence). The CDR3 extends over 12 amino acids. V shed 0 bases and J 10 bases; nucleotides not matched to a gene: 0. The DNA for the CDR3 is TGTGCCAGTAGTATAGAGGGACTAGCGCAGTATTTT. This sequence encodes CASSIEGLAQYF.